This T cell receptor (beta chain) comes out of a study of cytomegalovirus exposure and HLA in healthy donors. Whole-study context: It was reported in a later analysis that the approximately 120 validation repertoires used the same platform as the approximately 670 first-cohort repertoires.

Some clones are missing from TCRdb's copy, which holds only in-frame ones; the method was immunoSEQ multiplex PCR. In the table there are about 150,000 clones, 88% of which are singletons. Regarding this clone: Antigen unknown.

This CDR3 region has 13 residues. Germline V gene sequence: CDR1 MNHEY, CDR2 SMNVEV (reference sequence). V was pared by 8 bases and J by 5 bases, with 15 bases between. General study points: The classifier was said to identify cytomegalovirus status with high specificity and sensitivity. Among TCR sequences, most were rare, though some public TCRs appeared in many donors. Overall, approximately 150 TCR beta chains were annotated as cytomegalovirus-associated.

The receptor's source is a man aged 18 to 35 in good health and CMV-seronegative. Material: PBMCs. The chain combines TRBV27 with TRBJ1-1; no definite D call. The CDR3 region has the DNA TGTGCCAGCTCCCCTACGGGGTTGACTGAAGCTTTCTTT. Its protein is CASSPTGLTEAFF.